Listed below are T cell receptor beta chains from one sample, sequenced in a study of T cell responses to AZD1222 COVID-19 vaccine. Assay: immunoSEQ multiplex PCR; the TCRdb copy retains only in-frame clones and omits some. This table holds around 120,000 clones, about 90% found once. The sequenced sample was peripheral blood, obtained 28 days after the second AZD1222 dose. These receptors were obtained from an adult who received the AZD1222 COVID-19 vaccine. The CDR3 runs from the conserved cysteine through the conserved F or W. The order of the fields is D gene, clone size, J gene, V gene, CDR3 DNA, CDR3 protein. D genes are given only for firm matches. Size values are once, few and many counts, or a class for expanded clones, and some rows have none.

NA,few,TRBJ2-6,TRBV3-1/TRBV3-2,TGTGCCAGCAGCCAAGACCCTGGGGCCAACGTCCTGACTTTC,CASSQDPGANVLTF
NA,few,TRBJ2-7,TRBV27,TGTGCCAGCAGTGTGCAGGCCGGCCCCTACGAGCAGTACTTC,CASSVQAGPYEQYF
NA,NA,TRBJ1-2,TRBV9,TGTGCCAGCAGCGTAGAGGCAGGGAGGGGTAGTGGCTACACCTTC,CASSVEAGRGSGYTF
NA,NA,TRBJ2-6,TRBV5-6,TGTGCCAGCAGCTTGGAAGTATCTGGGGCCAACGTCCTGACTTTC,CASSLEVSGANVLTF
TRBD1,NA,TRBJ1-5,TRBV7-8,TGTGCCAGCAGAGCTGGGACAGGGGGGAACCCGGCGCCCCAGCATTTT,CASRAGTGGNPAPQHF
NA,few,TRBJ2-3,TRBV7-9,TGTGCCAGCAGCTTGAAGGTGACGGGATCCACGAATACGCAGTATTTT,CASSLKVTGSTNTQYF
NA,NA,TRBJ2-2,TRBV28,TGTGCCAGCAGTTTATCCAGGGCGGGGGAGCTGTTTTTT,CASSLSRAGELFF
NA,NA,TRBJ1-4,TRBV7-2,TGTGCCAGCAGCCCCCGAGGGGGGTACGAAAAACTGTTTTTT,CASSPRGGYEKLFF
NA,NA,TRBJ2-1,TRBV7-3,TGTGCCAGCAGCTCAAACAGGGACGAGCAGTTCTTC,CASSSNRDEQFF
TRBD1,NA,TRBJ1-6,TRBV7-2,TGTGCCAGCAGCTTGGACAGGGGGATTAATTCACCCCTCCACTTT,CASSLDRGINSPLHF
NA,NA,TRBJ2-7,TRBV7-2,TGTGCCAGCAGCTCGATCCGATCCTACGAGCAGTACTTC,CASSSIRSYEQYF
NA,NA,TRBJ2-7,TRBV27,TGTGCCAGCAGTCCACGCACGACTGGTGGAACCTACGAGCAGTACTTC,CASSPRTTGGTYEQYF
NA,NA,TRBJ2-7,TRBV19,TGTGCCAGTAGTAGGGATTCCTACGAGCAGTACTTC,CASSRDSYEQYF
NA,once,TRBJ2-7,TRBV4-1,TGCGCCAGCAGCCCCCGCGGAGGACAAGGACCCTCCTACGAGCAGTACTTC,CASSPRGGQGPSYEQYF
NA,NA,TRBJ1-5,TRBV3-1/TRBV3-2,TGTGCCAGCAGCCAGGATGTGGAGGGGGAACCGGTAGGTCAGCCCCAGCATTTT,CASSQDVEGEPVGQPQHF
NA,NA,TRBJ1-3,TRBV5-1,TGCGCCAGCAGCCTTGATGGGGGCTTTGGAAACACCATATATTTT,CASSLDGGFGNTIYF
NA,once,TRBJ1-3,TRBV6-2/TRBV6-3,TGTGCCAGCAGTTATGGCAGGAATCCCGGAAACACCATATATTTT,CASSYGRNPGNTIYF
NA,NA,TRBJ1-1,TRBV7-9,TGTGCCAGCAGCTTTGGGAGCCTGCTGAACACTGAAGCTTTCTTT,CASSFGSLLNTEAFF
NA,NA,TRBJ1-3,TRBV29-1,TGCAGCGTCTATTTAGACTCTGGAAACACCATATATTTT,CSVYLDSGNTIYF
NA,NA,TRBJ1-5,TRBV10-1,TGCGCCAGCAACAAAGGTGATCAGCCCCAGCATTTT,CASNKGDQPQHF
TRBD1,NA,TRBJ1-6,TRBV5-1,TGCGCCAGCAGCATTGGACAGGGCGAGTCACCCCTCCACTTT,CASSIGQGESPLHF
NA,NA,TRBJ1-1,TRBV28,TGTGCCAGCACTCTCGGACACACTGAAGCTTTCTTT,CASTLGHTEAFF
TRBD1,NA,TRBJ1-2,TRBV6-5,TGTGCCAGCAGAATCCGGGACAGGGGTGACTATGGCTACACCTTC,CASRIRDRGDYGYTF
NA,NA,TRBJ1-1,TRBV19,TGTGCCAGTAGTATGTCTGGTCGGATGAACACTGAAGCTTTCTTT,CASSMSGRMNTEAFF
NA,NA,TRBJ1-5,TRBV7-2,TGTGCCAGCAGCTTAGGCGGGGAGGGAGCTGGAGGGCAGCCCCAGCATTTT,CASSLGGEGAGGQPQHF
NA,once,TRBJ1-1,TRBV6-5,TGTGCCAGCAGTTACTCGCTCCGGATGAACACTGAAGCTTTCTTT,CASSYSLRMNTEAFF
NA,NA,TRBJ1-6,TRBV11-1,TGTGCCAGCAGCTCCGGGTATGCGGGGAATTCACCCCTCCACTTT,CASSSGYAGNSPLHF
TRBD2,NA,TRBJ2-7,TRBV5-4,TGTGCCAGCAGCTTGGCCCTTGCTAGCGGGGGGTACGAGCAGTACTTC,CASSLALASGGYEQYF
NA,NA,TRBJ1-2,TRBV10-3,TGTGCCATCAGTGGCCTGGGAAATGAGCGGTACTATGGCTACACCTTC,CAISGLGNERYYGYTF
NA,NA,TRBJ1-2,TRBV5-5,TGTGCCAGCAGCTTGGGTTTAGGGATTAACTATGGCTACACCTTC,CASSLGLGINYGYTF
NA,NA,TRBJ1-2,TRBV29-1,TGCAGCGTTGAAGAGCCACGGGGCTCAGGATACACCTTC,CSVEEPRGSGYTF
NA,NA,TRBJ2-7,TRBV7-9,TGTGCCAGCAGCGTAGGATACGAGCAGTACTTC,CASSVGYEQYF
TRBD1,NA,TRBJ2-5,TRBV14,TGTGCCAGCAGCCAAGGTCGACAGGGAAGAAGGCAAGAGACCCAGTACTTC,CASSQGRQGRRQETQYF
NA,NA,TRBJ1-1,TRBV10-3,TGTGCCATCAGTCAGGGGACGAACACTGAAGCTTTCTTT,CAISQGTNTEAFF
NA,NA,TRBJ2-3,TRBV4-3,TGCGCCAGCAGCCAAGGTCCGGTAGGGGCAGATACGCAGTATTTT,CASSQGPVGADTQYF
TRBD1,NA,TRBJ1-2,TRBV19,TGTGCCAGTAGTATCTGGCAGGGGGGCAACTATGGCTACACCTTC,CASSIWQGGNYGYTF
NA,NA,TRBJ1-6,TRBV18,TGTGCCAGCTCACCACAAAAACAGGTGCTGGATTCACCCCTCCACTTT,CASSPQKQVLDSPLHF